The following is a T cell receptor (beta chain) sequence with its context. Its antigen is undetermined. It was with 60 Vbeta and 13 Jbeta primers that the PCR ran. In the source study's methods: Unique TCR beta chains totaled some 80 million in a later count, with some 10 million of them shared. Method: immunoSEQ multiplex PCR; TCRdb's copy keeps in-frame clones and lacks some. The DNA gave D and trimming, while V, J and clone size come from that table. The sample comprises 150,000 to 200,000 clones, 65% to 85% of which are singletons, and 1% to 1.5% rests with the top ten. This entry belongs to a study of cytomegalovirus exposure and HLA in healthy donors. Donors were ostensibly healthy at sampling, although undocumented immune exposures were probable. Regarding the study as a whole: Among CMV-associated TCR beta chains, most appeared HLA-restricted in a later analysis. Later, TCR association rates were found to vary by HLA locus, highest for DRB1 and lowest for HLA-C.

Material for sequencing was PBMCs. The sequence came from a man aged 45 to 65 in good health and CMV-seropositive.

The CDR3 protein is CASSYLSGSMAEQFF. DNA of the CDR3: TGTGCCAGCAGCTACCTTAGCGGGAGTATGGCTGAGCAGTTCTTC. This chain links TRBV7-2 with TRBJ2-1; 9 bases agree with TRBD2. Unmatched junction bases numbered 10, after V lost 4 bases and J lost 9 bases. The germline gives CDR1 SGHTA, CDR2 FQGNSA. This CDR3 region has 15 residues.